The 6 T cell receptor beta chains below come from one sample, sequenced in a study of cytomegalovirus exposure and HLA in healthy donors (dated by TCRdb to the late 2010s). Libraries came from the immunoSEQ multiplex PCR assay. The multiplex PCR relied on a mix of 60 forward primers for TCR Vbeta segments and 13 reverse primers for TCR Jbeta segments. TCRdb carries this immuneACCESS record with in-frame sequences only. Its versions omit some clonotypes, under half of them owing to an unresolved V gene in the studies checked, with the rest unexplained. The sample table contains roughly 140,000 clones; only one count was recorded for over 70% of them. The ten largest account for approximately 5.1% of the sample. Sequences were obtained from PBMCs. These receptors were taken from a male donor in good health and CMV-seronegative.

This chain's CDR3 is CASSNRPYGYTF. The CDR3 region has the DNA TGTGCCAGCAGTAACAGGCCCTATGGCTACACCTTC. The chain recombines TRBV28 with TRBJ1-2; possible D gene TRBD1, 5 bases. The germline V gene encodes CDR1 MDHEN and CDR2 SYDVKM. This CDR3 is 12 amino acids long. Trimming took 5 bases from V and 4 from J, leaving 8 bases between them.

This chain joins TRBV7-3 and TRBJ2-7, with 10 bases fitting TRBD1. This CDR3 has 13 amino acids. J gave up 5 bases and V 3 bases, and 1 base lay outside the gene matches. The V gene's germline CDR1 is SGHTA and CDR2 FQGTGA. CDR3 sequence (DNA): TGTGCCAGCAGCTTTGGGACAGGGGACGAGCAGTACTTC. Translation: CASSFGTGDEQYF.

The rearrangement links TRBV5-8 to TRBJ1-2; 7 bases agree with TRBD1. The CDR3 runs to 14 residues. V lost 0 bases to trimming and J lost 6 bases; unmatched junction nucleotides: 5. Germline V CDR1 and CDR2: SGHTS, YDEGEE. CDR3 nucleotides: TGTGCCAGCAGCTTGGTGACAGGGTGGGATGGCTACACCTTC. Residues: CASSLVTGWDGYTF.

V and J are TRBV9 and TRBJ1-4, with TRBD1 as a possible D gene (5 bases). Trimming shortened V by 0 bases and J by 12 bases, and 18 bases separated the two germline ends. The germline V gene has CDR1 SGDLS and CDR2 YYNGEE. The CDR3 extends over 15 amino acids. This CDR3 reads CASSVGWREQGQLFF. CDR3 DNA sequence: TGTGCCAGCAGCGTAGGCTGGAGGGAGCAGGGACAACTGTTTTTT. Together with reference TRBV9 and TRBJ1-4, the CDR3 gives the full variable domain: DSGVTQTPKHLITATGQRVTLRCSPRSGDLSVYWYQQSLDQGLQFLIQYYNGEERAKGNILERFSAQQFPDLHSELNLSSLELGDSALYFCASSVGWREQGQLFFGSGTQLSVL.

The rearrangement uses TRBV5-6 and TRBJ1-1; D is possibly TRBD1 (5 bases). Trimming took off 0 bases at V and 2 bases at J, with 8 bases between the two ends. The CDR3 totals 14 residues. From germline, CDR1 is SGHDT and CDR2 YYEEEE. The CDR3 DNA follows: TGTGCCAGCAGCTTGGGGACAACTAACACTGAAGCTTTCTTT. This sequence encodes CASSLGTTNTEAFF.

J is TRBJ2-1 and V is TRBV4-2; D remains unclear. The germline V gene encodes CDR1 LGHNA and CDR2 YNFKEQ. The CDR3 totals 15 residues. V lost 4 bases and J lost 0, with 10 bases in between. CDR3 sequence: CASSLRLSSYNEQFF. CDR3 DNA: TGTGCCAGCAGCCTCAGATTAAGCTCCTACAATGAGCAGTTCTTC.